These 10 T cell receptor beta chains came from one sample sequenced in a study of shared clonotypes between healthy human individuals (dated by TCRdb to between 2020 and 2021). Library construction relied on the immunoSEQ multiplex PCR assay. TCRdb carries this immuneACCESS record with in-frame sequences only. Its versions omit some clonotypes, under half of them owing to an unresolved V gene in the studies checked, with the rest unexplained. For this sample there are about a million clones; approximately 76% appear just once. Around 1.5% of the sample is in the top ten clones. The source material was memory CD4+ T cells sorted from blood. The sample's cell subset or site label, in plain terms: CD45RA-negative fraction. The source of these receptors is a man younger than 35 in good health.

The chain uses TRBV4-3 and TRBJ1-2, with D unresolved. The CDR3 runs 15 residues. The V gene lost 2 bases and the J gene lost 5 bases, with 15 bases spanning the gap. The germline V gene has CDR1 LGHNA and CDR2 YSLEER. CDR3 DNA sequence: TGCGCCAGCAGCCAAACCTACTCCTCGTCATATGGCTACACCTTC. Translating it yields CASSQTYSSSYGYTF.

This clone was detected once. V and J are TRBV19 and TRBJ1-6; perhaps TRBD1 as D (6 bases). V was trimmed by 6 bases and J by 8 bases, leaving 14 bases between them. The CDR3 is 14 residues long. CDR1 and CDR2 from the germline V gene are LNHDA and SQIVND (reference sequence). The CDR3 loop reads CASRGAELDSPLHF. As DNA, the CDR3 is TGTGCCAGTAGGGGGGCAGAGTTGGATTCACCCCTCCACTTT.

V is TRBV6-5 and J is TRBJ1-2, with a possible D match to TRBD1 (5 bases). Trimming took 4 bases from V and 6 from J, leaving 12 bases between them. The CDR3 totals 13 residues. Germline V gives CDR1 MNHEY, CDR2 SVGAGI. For the CDR3, the DNA is TGTGCCAGCAGTTGGGGGAAACAGGATGGCTACACCTTC. Amino acid sequence: CASSWGKQDGYTF.

V gene TRBV7-9 combines with J gene TRBJ1-1, with D unresolved. The CDR3 length is 9 residues. V shed 10 bases and J shed 10 bases, with 10 bases lying between them. Germline CDR1 and CDR2: SEHNR and FQNEAQ (reference sequence). Here the CDR3 reads CATNLGAFF. Written as DNA, the CDR3 is TGTGCCACGAACCTGGGAGCTTTCTTT.

This clone was recorded a few times. The genes are TRBV7-2 and TRBJ2-5; no definite D call. V was trimmed by 0 bases and J by 1 base, leaving 3 bases between them. This CDR3 is 13 amino acids long. CDR1 and CDR2 from the germline V gene are SGHTA and FQGNSA. In DNA form, the CDR3 reads TGTGCCAGCAGCTTAGCCTTCCAAGAGACCCAGTACTTC. The encoded protein is CASSLAFQETQYF.

V is TRBV4-3 and J is TRBJ2-5; D is unclear. Germline V gives CDR1 LGHNA, CDR2 YSLEER. This CDR3 contains 14 residues. V gave up 4 bases and J gave up 5 bases, with 14 bases separating them. The CDR3: CASSLLVNRETQYF. The CDR3 DNA is TGCGCCAGCAGCCTCCTCGTGAATCGTGAGACCCAGTACTTC.

This sequence joins TRBV5-1 and TRBJ1-1; D may be TRBD1 (5 bases). The length of the CDR3 is 13 residues. Germline V gives CDR1 SGHRS, CDR2 YFSETQ. V was pared by 2 bases and J by 5 bases, with 10 bases between. This CDR3 is CASSFNWGTEAFF. The CDR3 bases are TGCGCCAGCAGCTTTAATTGGGGGACTGAAGCTTTCTTT.

On this clone itself: The same CDR3 also results from other DNA sequences found in this sample. The J gene is TRBJ1-5, the V gene TRBV18, with D uncertain. V was trimmed by 3 bases and J by 1 base, leaving 7 bases between them. CDR1 KGHSH and CDR2 LQKENI come from the germline V gene. CDR3 size: 14 residues. The CDR3 coding sequence is TGTGCCAGCTCACCTGGGGTAAGCAATCAGCCCCAGCATTTT. This sequence encodes CASSPGVSNQPQHF.

This clone appeared a few times. Additional DNA sequences in this sample encode the identical CDR3. The chain couples TRBV5-6 to TRBJ2-5, with 7 bases identical to TRBD1. CDR3 length: 14 residues. CDR1 is SGHDT, CDR2 YYEEEE, per germline. J gave up 4 bases and V 0 bases, and 3 bases lay outside the gene matches. CDR3 bases: TGTGCCAGCAGCTTGGGACAGGGAGTAGAGACCCAGTACTTC. Its translation: CASSLGQGVETQYF. Full variable domain (missing parts from reference TRBV5-6 and TRBJ2-5): DAGVTQSPTHLIKTRGQQVTLRCSPKSGHDTVSWYQQALGQGPQFIFQYYEEEERQRGNFPDRFSGHQFPNYSSELNVNALLLGDSALYLCASSLGQGVETQYFGPGTRLLVL.

This chain links TRBV29-1 with TRBJ1-1, with unresolved D. The CDR3 totals 13 residues. CDR1 SQVTM and CDR2 ANQGSEA come from the germline V gene. V was trimmed by 5 bases and J by 2 bases, leaving 12 bases between them. The CDR3 DNA follows: TGCAGCGTTCGCGAGGGAGCTAACACTGAAGCTTTCTTT. Translated, it gives CSVREGANTEAFF.